These T cell receptor beta chains were read from a single sample in a study of molecular identifiers for immune sequencing clone quantification. TCRdb reprocessed the PCR reads with MiXCR, giving one entry per CDR3 protein. The profile shows roughly 630,000 distinct CDR3 sequences, over 25% of them singletons. Sequenced input: naive CD8+ T cells from blood, with Jurkat cell RNA spiked in. These TCRs come from a human donor in good health. Some libraries in this study had Jurkat cell RNA spiked in. CDR3s include the opening cysteine and the closing phenylalanine or tryptophan. Fields, in order: CDR3 DNA, CDR3 protein, clone size, V gene, J gene, D gene. D genes are given only for firm matches. Only some rows state a clone size, as once, few, many or a class for expanded clones.

cdr3_nt: TGTGCCAGCAGCTCACGGAGCGAGCGGGTGCGCACCGGGGAGCTGTTTTTT
cdr3_aa: CASSSRSERVRTGELFF
clone_size: -
v_call: TRBV7-2
j_call: TRBJ2-2
d_call: -

cdr3_nt: TGTGCCAGCAGCAAGGGTAACAGCCGGGGAGAAGCTTTCTTT
cdr3_aa: CASSKGNSRGEAFF
clone_size: -
v_call: TRBV21-1
j_call: TRBJ1-1
d_call: -

cdr3_nt: TGTGCCAGCAGCGGAACCGGGACAGACTCCAGCACCATATATTTT
cdr3_aa: CASSGTGTDSSTIYF
clone_size: many
v_call: TRBV9
j_call: TRBJ1-3
d_call: TRBD1

cdr3_nt: TGTGCCAGTAGTCCCTCAATCGGTGAGCAGTTCTTC
cdr3_aa: CASSPSIGEQFF
clone_size: few
v_call: TRBV19
j_call: TRBJ2-1
d_call: -

cdr3_nt: TGCAGCGTTGCAGTGGCCGCCTACGAGCAGTACTTC
cdr3_aa: CSVAVAAYEQYF
clone_size: many
v_call: TRBV29-1
j_call: TRBJ2-7
d_call: -

cdr3_nt: TGCGCCAGCAGCCAAGAAGGGGGGCACACCGGGGAGCTGTTTTTT
cdr3_aa: CASSQEGGHTGELFF
clone_size: few
v_call: TRBV4-1
j_call: TRBJ2-2
d_call: -

cdr3_nt: TGCGCCAGCAGCCAAGATAGGACAGGGTTAGGCTCTGGGGCCAACGTCCTGACTTTC
cdr3_aa: CASSQDRTGLGSGANVLTF
clone_size: few
v_call: TRBV4-1
j_call: TRBJ2-6
d_call: TRBD1

cdr3_nt: TGTGCCAGCAGCTTGTCCCTAGCGGACCCCTACGAGCAGTACTTC
cdr3_aa: CASSLSLADPYEQYF
clone_size: -
v_call: TRBV5-6
j_call: TRBJ2-7
d_call: TRBD2

cdr3_nt: TGTGCCAGCAGTTTGCGACTAGCGGGACGCATCGGGGGGCAGTATTTT
cdr3_aa: CASSLRLAGRIGGQYF
clone_size: many
v_call: TRBV28
j_call: TRBJ2-3
d_call: TRBD2

cdr3_nt: TGTGCCAGCAGGGGGGGTAATTACAATGAGCAGTTCTTC
cdr3_aa: CASRGGNYNEQFF
clone_size: -
v_call: TRBV7-2
j_call: TRBJ2-1
d_call: -

cdr3_nt: TGCGCCAGCAGCTTCGACGGCGAAGCTTTCTTT
cdr3_aa: CASSFDGEAFF
clone_size: many
v_call: TRBV5-1
j_call: TRBJ1-1
d_call: -

cdr3_nt: TGCGCCAGCAGCGATGGAGGTACAGGGTTTACAGATACGCAGTATTTT
cdr3_aa: CASSDGGTGFTDTQYF
clone_size: many
v_call: TRBV4-1
j_call: TRBJ2-3
d_call: -

cdr3_nt: TGTGCCAGCAGGACTCAGGGGACAGGGATGAACACTGAAGCTTTCTTT
cdr3_aa: CASRTQGTGMNTEAFF
clone_size: few
v_call: TRBV12-3/TRBV12-4
j_call: TRBJ1-1
d_call: TRBD1

cdr3_nt: TGTGCCAGCAGCTTAGACGGGGGGAGCCACGAGCAGTACTTC
cdr3_aa: CASSLDGGSHEQYF
clone_size: many
v_call: TRBV7-9
j_call: TRBJ2-7
d_call: TRBD2

cdr3_nt: TGTGCCAGCAGTTACGGGAACTACGAGCAGTACTTC
cdr3_aa: CASSYGNYEQYF
clone_size: many
v_call: TRBV6-2/TRBV6-3
j_call: TRBJ2-7
d_call: -

cdr3_nt: TGTGCCAGCAGTTTCAATAGCAATCAGCCCCGGCATTTT
cdr3_aa: CASSFNSNQPRHF
clone_size: -
v_call: TRBV27
j_call: TRBJ1-5
d_call: -

cdr3_nt: TGCGCCAGCAGCCAAGAACGCTCTGGGGCCAACGTCCTGACTTTC
cdr3_aa: CASSQERSGANVLTF
clone_size: -
v_call: TRBV4-3
j_call: TRBJ2-6
d_call: -

cdr3_nt: TGTGCCAGCAGCCCGACGGCCACCTACGAGCAGTACTTC
cdr3_aa: CASSPTATYEQYF
clone_size: many
v_call: TRBV7-2
j_call: TRBJ2-7
d_call: -

cdr3_nt: TGCAGTGCAACAACTAGCGGGGGGGCGGAAGAGACCCAGTACTTC
cdr3_aa: CSATTSGGAEETQYF
clone_size: few
v_call: TRBV20-1
j_call: TRBJ2-5
d_call: TRBD2

cdr3_nt: TGCAGTGCCAGAAGGACAGGGTCTAATCAGCCCCAGCATTTT
cdr3_aa: CSARRTGSNQPQHF
clone_size: many
v_call: TRBV20-1
j_call: TRBJ1-5
d_call: TRBD1

cdr3_nt: TGTGCCAGCAGTTTATTTTCAGAGACCCAGTACTTC
cdr3_aa: CASSLFSETQYF
clone_size: -
v_call: TRBV12-3/TRBV12-4
j_call: TRBJ2-5
d_call: -

cdr3_nt: TGTGCCTGGAGGTACAGGGGGTGGTACACTGAAGCTTTCTTT
cdr3_aa: CAWRYRGWYTEAFF
clone_size: many
v_call: TRBV30
j_call: TRBJ1-1
d_call: TRBD1

cdr3_nt: TGTGCCAGCAGCTTAGCACAGGCAAATTCACCCCTCCACTTT
cdr3_aa: CASSLAQANSPLHF
clone_size: few
v_call: TRBV7-8
j_call: TRBJ1-6
d_call: -

cdr3_nt: TGTGCCAGCAGTTTCTTGGGACAGGGGGGTGAAGATGGCTACACCTTC
cdr3_aa: CASSFLGQGGEDGYTF
clone_size: few
v_call: TRBV28
j_call: TRBJ1-2
d_call: TRBD1

cdr3_nt: TGCGCCAGCAGTGAGGGGGGACAGGGAGTCGCTGAAGCTTTCTTT
cdr3_aa: CASSEGGQGVAEAFF
clone_size: -
v_call: TRBV10-2
j_call: TRBJ1-1
d_call: TRBD1

cdr3_nt: TGTGCCAGCAGTTTAAGAGCGGGAATAACAGATACGCAGTATTTT
cdr3_aa: CASSLRAGITDTQYF
clone_size: many
v_call: TRBV6-2/TRBV6-3
j_call: TRBJ2-3
d_call: TRBD2

cdr3_nt: TGTGCCATCAGCCTCGTTGCGGGGGGCAGGGCAGATACGCAGTATTTT
cdr3_aa: CAISLVAGGRADTQYF
clone_size: -
v_call: TRBV10-3
j_call: TRBJ2-3
d_call: TRBD2

cdr3_nt: TGTGCTAGTGGTTTGGGTATCTCCGTCCAATCACTTATCAATCAGCCCCAGCATTTT
cdr3_aa: CASGLGISVQSLINQPQHF
clone_size: many
v_call: TRBV12-5
j_call: TRBJ1-5
d_call: -

cdr3_nt: TGTGCCAGCAGCCAAGGGAGGGGCCACGGGGATGGCACAGATACGCAGTATTTT
cdr3_aa: CASSQGRGHGDGTDTQYF
clone_size: few
v_call: TRBV11-2
j_call: TRBJ2-3
d_call: TRBD2

cdr3_nt: TGTGCCAGCAGCGTAATCCCCGACAGGGCTCGTGGCTACACCTTC
cdr3_aa: CASSVIPDRARGYTF
clone_size: few
v_call: TRBV9
j_call: TRBJ1-2
d_call: TRBD1

cdr3_nt: TGTGCCAGCAGTGAAGCGGGTACGGGCGCTGAAGCTTTCTTT
cdr3_aa: CASSEAGTGAEAFF
clone_size: -
v_call: TRBV9
j_call: TRBJ1-1
d_call: -

cdr3_nt: TGTGCCAGCAGTCAAACGGGACTAGCGTACAATGAGCAGTTCTTC
cdr3_aa: CASSQTGLAYNEQFF
clone_size: -
v_call: TRBV6-5
j_call: TRBJ2-1
d_call: TRBD2

cdr3_nt: TGTGCCAGCAGTTCCATAGGCAGGGGGAGAGGCTCACCCCTCCACTTT
cdr3_aa: CASSSIGRGRGSPLHF
clone_size: few
v_call: TRBV27
j_call: TRBJ1-6
d_call: TRBD1